The 32 T cell receptor beta chains listed next were all sequenced from one sample in a study of PD-1 blockade in classical Hodgkin lymphoma. Data came from immunoSEQ multiplex PCR; TCRdb stores just in-frame clones and leaves some out. The table includes around 99,000 clones, roughly 79% detected once. Every patient experienced relapse after autologous stem cell transplantation, and brentuximab vedotin exposure varied. The sequencing here drew on peripheral blood mononuclear cells (PBMCs), taken before the second cycle of nivolumab. The receptor set was obtained from a human donor with classical Hodgkin lymphoma.

This clone is categorized as medium-sized (0.01 to 0.1%). CDR3 sequence (DNA): TGTGCCAGCAGCTCCCCGGGCAGGGAAAACATTCAGTACTTC. It yields the protein CASSSPGRENIQYF. The chain combines TRBV7-8 with TRBJ2-4, with a tentative D call TRBD1 (5 bases). The CDR3 is 14 amino acids. The V gene's germline CDR1 is SGHVS and CDR2 FQNEAQ. With 4 bases removed from V and 5 bases from J, the gap between germline ends came to 12 bases.

DNA for the CDR3: TGTGCCAGCAGCCAAAACTCCGGGGTGAACACCGGGGAGCTGTTTTTT. Translation: CASSQNSGVNTGELFF. The rearrangement uses TRBV4-2 and TRBJ2-2; a weak D match, TRBD2 (5 bases). V was cut by 2 bases and J by 1 base, with 11 bases left in between. The CDR3 loop spans 16 amino acids. Looked up from germline, CDR1 is LGHNA and CDR2 is YNFKEQ.

The sample holds one count of this clone. The rearrangement joins TRBV11-2 to TRBJ2-2, with 11 bases lining up with TRBD2. From germline, CDR1 is SGHAT and CDR2 FQNNGV. The CDR3 extends over 18 amino acids. J gave up 4 bases and V 3 bases, and 10 bases lay outside the gene matches. The CDR3 sequence: CASSLRQTGTSGTGELFF. The CDR3 nucleotides read TGTGCCAGCAGCTTGAGGCAGACCGGGACTAGCGGCACCGGGGAGCTGTTTTTT. Using reference TRBV11-2 and TRBJ2-2 for the parts outside the CDR3, the full variable domain is EAGVAQSPRYKIIEKRQSVAFWCNPISGHATLYWYQQILGQGPKLLIQFQNNGVVDDSQLPKDRFSAERLKGVDSTLKIQPAKLEDSAVYLCASSLRQTGTSGTGELFFGEGSRLTVL.

The chain uses TRBV5-1 and TRBJ2-1; 8 nucleotides align to TRBD2. V shed 0 bases, J shed 7 bases, and the junction held 6 bases outside the gene matches. Germline V CDR1 and CDR2: SGHRS, YFSETQ. The CDR3 has 15 residues. CDR3 amino acids: CASSLVTGGGNEQFF. The CDR3 coding sequence is TGCGCCAGCAGCTTGGTAACGGGAGGGGGTAATGAGCAGTTCTTC.

V gene TRBV7-8 combines with J gene TRBJ2-7; D possibly uses TRBD1 or TRBD2 (5 bases each). V was pared by 5 bases and J by 3 bases, with 11 bases between. CDR3 length: 13 amino acids. Germline values: CDR1 SGHVS, CDR2 FQNEAQ. CDR3 sequence reads: CASSPGTLYEQYF. CDR3 DNA sequence: TGTGCCAGCAGCCCCGGGACCCTCTACGAGCAGTACTTC.

The V and J genes are TRBV7-2 and TRBJ2-5, with D tentatively TRBD1 or TRBD2 (6 bases each). CDR1 is SGHTA and CDR2 is FQGNSA in the germline V gene. The V gene lost 7 bases and the J gene lost 1 base, with 19 bases spanning the gap. CDR3 length: 16 residues. The CDR3 loop is CASIPQGGNLQETQYF. The CDR3 nucleotides are TGTGCCAGCATTCCCCAAGGGGGGAACCTCCAAGAGACCCAGTACTTC.

The chain carries TRBV20-1 and TRBJ1-4; D perhaps matches TRBD1 (6 bases). Trimming shortened V by 6 bases and J by 12 bases, and 14 bases separated the two germline ends. Germline V gene sequence: CDR1 DFQATT, CDR2 SNEGSKA (reference sequence). CDR3 length: 11 amino acids. This CDR3 reads CSATGFPELFF. The CDR3 nucleotides are TGCAGTGCAACAGGGTTCCCCGAACTGTTTTTT.

The J gene is TRBJ2-3, the V gene TRBV10-3; D is possibly TRBD1 or TRBD2 (6 bases each). The CDR3 is 15 residues long. V was shortened by 3 bases and J by 0 bases, with 10 bases between the two germline ends. The germline CDR1 and CDR2 sequences are ENHRY and SYGVKD. CDR3: CAISEGGTSTDTQYF. DNA of the CDR3: TGTGCCATCAGTGAAGGGGGGACTAGCACAGATACGCAGTATTTT.

This chain links TRBV2 with TRBJ2-5; the D is unclear. This CDR3 spans 14 amino acids. Germline CDR1 is SNHLY and CDR2 is FYNNEI. V gave up 8 bases and J gave up 9 bases, with 22 bases separating them. The CDR3 DNA follows: TGTGCCAGCCGCCTCGGGTCCCCGACTGGGGCCCAGTACTTC. It translates to CASRLGSPTGAQYF.

J is TRBJ2-1 and V is TRBV19; D tentatively fits TRBD1 or TRBD2 (5 bases each). Germline values: CDR1 LNHDA, CDR2 SQIVND (reference sequence). The CDR3 sequence is 16 residues long. With 6 bases removed from V and 8 bases from J, the gap between germline ends came to 23 bases. The CDR3 loop reads CASRSAGTQGGDEQFF. The CDR3 DNA sequence: TGTGCCAGTAGAAGTGCCGGGACCCAGGGTGGCGATGAGCAGTTCTTC.

In its sample, this clone was seen once. The rearrangement links TRBV30 to TRBJ2-2, with D tentatively TRBD2 (5 bases). CDR1 is GTSNPN, CDR2 SVGIG, per germline (reference sequence). V dropped 5 bases and J dropped 7 bases, with 14 bases sitting between them. This CDR3 has 13 residues. CDR3 in DNA: TGTGCCTGGCGCGCGAGGGAAGGCGGGGAGCTGTTTTTT. Its protein product is CAWRAREGGELFF. The whole variable domain, remainder taken from reference TRBV30 and TRBJ2-2, is SQTIHQWPATLVQPVGSPLSLECTVEGTSNPNLYWYRQAAGRGLQLLFYSVGIGQISSEVPQNLSASRPQDRQFILSSKKLLLSDSGFYLCAWRAREGGELFFGEGSRLTVL.

The chain joins TRBV7-6 to TRBJ2-1; TRBD2 matches 7 bases. The V and J ends lost 1 base and 1 base, in that order; junction bases with no gene match: 10. CDR3 size: 18 residues. From germline, CDR1 is SGHVS and CDR2 FNYEAQ. CDR3 loop: CASSLDRFLAASYNEQFF. CDR3 nucleotides: TGTGCCAGCAGCTTAGATCGGTTTCTAGCGGCATCCTACAATGAGCAGTTCTTC.

This chain uses TRBV5-4 with TRBJ2-7; either TRBD1 or TRBD2 may supply D (6 bases each). Trimming left V 0 bases short and J 6 bases short, with 13 bases between. The length of the CDR3 is 14 residues. CDR1 SGHNT and CDR2 YYREEE come from the germline V gene (reference sequence). The CDR3 spells CASSLDGGHSEQYF. The CDR3 nucleotides are TGTGCCAGCAGCTTGGATGGGGGGCACAGCGAGCAGTACTTC.

V usage is TRBV7-2 and J usage is TRBJ1-3; TRBD1 matches at 9 bases. Germline V gene sequence: CDR1 SGHTA, CDR2 FQGNSA. V lost 3 bases and J lost 4; bases outside the gene matches: 4. The CDR3 spans 15 residues. CDR3 sequence reads: CASSLTGGDGNTIYF. The CDR3 DNA sequence: TGTGCCAGCAGCTTGACAGGGGGAGACGGAAACACCATATATTTT.

This clone came up a few times. The chain employs TRBV2 and TRBJ2-1, with 10 bases lining up with TRBD1. Germline loops: CDR1 SNHLY, CDR2 FYNNEI. This CDR3 contains 17 residues. V shed 4 bases and J 4 bases; nucleotides not matched to a gene: 10. CDR3 DNA: TGTGCCAGCAGTGTAAGCCCCCGGGACAGGGGTTACAATGAGCAGTTCTTC. Encoded protein: CASSVSPRDRGYNEQFF.

This chain links TRBV10-3 with TRBJ1-5, with a weak D call TRBD1 (5 bases). There are 14 residues in the CDR3. V was trimmed by 3 bases and J by 1 base, leaving 7 bases between them. Germline V gives CDR1 ENHRY, CDR2 SYGVKD. CDR3 DNA sequence: TGTGCCATCAGTGAAGACAGAAGCAATCAGCCCCAGCATTTT. Translation gives CAISEDRSNQPQHF.

The chain's CDR3 is CASSQSESGVPKNIQYF. The CDR3 coding sequence is TGCGCCAGCAGTCAATCGGAGTCGGGGGTCCCCAAAAACATTCAGTACTTC. The chain recombines TRBV23-1 with TRBJ2-4; the D gene is possibly TRBD2 (6 bases). TRBV23-1 is annotated as an ORF whose role is uncertain. V gave up 0 bases and J gave up 2 bases, with 14 bases separating them. The CDR3 has 17 amino acids.

The rearrangement links TRBV6-1 to TRBJ2-7, with a possible D match to TRBD2 (6 bases). Germline V CDR1 and CDR2: MNHNS, SASEGT. The V gene lost 0 bases and the J gene lost 6 bases, with 12 bases spanning the gap. This CDR3 is built from 14 residues. This CDR3 reads CASSEALPGGEQYF. In DNA form, the CDR3 reads TGTGCCAGCAGTGAAGCCCTACCCGGGGGCGAGCAGTACTTC.

This clone came up once. The V call is TRBV27, the J call TRBJ1-1; no clear D gene. Germline V gene sequence: CDR1 MNHEY, CDR2 SMNVEV (reference sequence). V lost 8 bases, J lost 5 bases, and 12 bases lay in between. The CDR3 is 12 residues long. The CDR3 DNA follows: TGTGCCAGCCGGACTGCGGGTACTGAAGCTTTCTTT. Translating gives CASRTAGTEAFF.

The J gene is TRBJ1-2, the V gene TRBV10-3; 10 bases agree with TRBD1. Trimming took 6 bases from V and 4 from J; bases not matched to a gene: 11. Germline V gene sequence: CDR1 ENHRY, CDR2 SYGVKD. The CDR3 has 16 residues. The CDR3, as DNA: TGTGCCATCAGCCAGGACAGGGGGAAGGTGTTCTATGGCTACACCTTC. Protein: CAISQDRGKVFYGYTF.

In its sample, this clone was seen many times. This same CDR3 is encoded by further DNA sequences in the sample. This CDR3 is CASSPTGGRDGYTF. The CDR3, as DNA: TGTGCCAGCAGCCCGACGGGGGGGCGGGATGGCTACACCTTC. The chain has TRBV11-2 and TRBJ1-2, with a weak D call TRBD1 (6 bases). The CDR3 runs to 14 residues. The germline V and J ends were trimmed by 5 bases and 6 bases, with 16 bases remaining between them. Per germline, CDR1 SGHAT and CDR2 FQNNGV.

The chain combines TRBV18 with TRBJ2-3, with 15 bases that match TRBD2. The CDR3 spans 16 residues. The germline V gene encodes CDR1 KGHSH and CDR2 LQKENI. After removal of 2 bases from V and 5 bases from J, the junction contained 2 bases not matched to a gene. Written as DNA, the CDR3 is TGTGCCAGCTCACCAATGGGACTAGCGGGAGGAGATACGCAGTATTTT. Translation gives CASSPMGLAGGDTQYF.

The rearrangement uses TRBV7-9 and TRBJ2-7, with 9 positions matching TRBD1. CDR3 length: 14 residues. The junction had 4 bases not matched to a gene; V was cut back by 1 base and J by 6 bases. Germline CDR1 reads SEHNR; CDR2 reads FQNEAQ (reference sequence). The CDR3 DNA reads as TGTGCCAGCAGCTTAGGGGACAGGGAAGGCGAGCAGTACTTC. Its translation: CASSLGDREGEQYF.

The rearrangement links TRBV7-3 to TRBJ2-5; 13 bases align to TRBD2. Germline assignment: CDR1 SGHTA and CDR2 FQGTGA. With V trimmed by 3 bases and J by 2 bases, 0 bases remained unmatched. This CDR3 comprises 15 residues. CDR3 protein: CASSLGLAGQETQYF. The CDR3 bases are TGTGCCAGCAGCTTGGGACTAGCGGGACAAGAGACCCAGTACTTC.

The chain has TRBV4-1 and TRBJ1-4, with D hard to call. CDR1 is MGHRA and CDR2 is YSYEKL in the germline V gene. V was trimmed by 1 base and J by 0 bases, leaving 9 bases between them. This CDR3 contains 16 residues. CDR3 sequence (DNA): TGCGCCAGCAGCCAAGGAGATGGGCCAACTAATGAAAAACTGTTTTTT. Translation gives CASSQGDGPTNEKLFF.

The chain has TRBV15 and TRBJ2-7; possibly TRBD1 or TRBD2 for D (5 bases each). Per germline, CDR1 LNHNV and CDR2 YYDKDF (reference sequence). The ends were cut back, 4 bases at V and 0 bases at J, with 16 bases in the middle. The CDR3 spans 16 residues. The CDR3 coding sequence is TGTGCCACCAGCACAAGACGGGACCGGGGCTCCTACGAGCAGTACTTC. Translated, it gives CATSTRRDRGSYEQYF.

The J gene is TRBJ1-2, the V gene TRBV14, with D unresolved. Trimming removed 3 bases at V and 0 bases at J, with 11 bases between. The CDR3 contains 15 residues. Per the germline V gene, CDR1 is SGHDN and CDR2 is FVKESK. Here the CDR3 DNA reads TGTGCCAGCAGCCACCTGCACTACACTAACTATGGCTACACCTTC. Its protein is CASSHLHYTNYGYTF.

The chain has TRBV6-1 and TRBJ2-2; TRBD2 aligns across 14 bases. Germline V CDR1 and CDR2: MNHNS, SASEGT. This CDR3 is built from 16 residues. V dropped 4 bases and J dropped 7; count of bases not matched to a gene: 5. CDR3 residues: CASSGTSGRFGGELFF. In nucleotides, the CDR3 is TGTGCCAGCAGTGGGACTAGCGGGAGGTTCGGCGGGGAGCTGTTTTTT.

The chain carries TRBV18 and TRBJ1-2; perhaps TRBD1 as D (5 bases). CDR1 and CDR2 from the germline V gene are KGHSH and LQKENI. The CDR3 sequence is 17 residues long. V was trimmed by 1 base and J by 4 bases, leaving 19 bases between them. Written as DNA, the CDR3 is TGTGCCAGCTCACCACGTAGCTCCCAGGGTGTCGGCTATGGCTACACCTTC. Translating gives CASSPRSSQGVGYGYTF.

J is TRBJ1-1 and V is TRBV11-2; 7 bases fit TRBD1. Germline values: CDR1 SGHAT, CDR2 FQNNGV. V was clipped by 5 bases and J by 5 bases; unmatched bases: 14. The CDR3 is 16 amino acids. CDR3 DNA sequence: TGTGCCAGCAGCCCCCAGGGACAGCTGATCAGGACTGAAGCTTTCTTT. The encoded protein is CASSPQGQLIRTEAFF.

The rearrangement uses TRBV15 and TRBJ1-2; D is possibly TRBD1 (5 bases). From germline, CDR1 is LNHNV and CDR2 YYDKDF (reference sequence). The germline V and J ends were trimmed by 3 bases and 4 bases, with 15 bases remaining between them. The CDR3 extends over 15 amino acids. This CDR3 reads CATSSGGQELYGYTF. The DNA for the CDR3 is TGTGCCACCAGCAGTGGGGGTCAGGAACTCTATGGCTACACCTTC.

This rearrangement joins TRBV19 to TRBJ2-3; possible D gene TRBD2, 5 bases. V was clipped by 3 bases and J by 1 base, with 11 bases between them. In germline, CDR1 is LNHDA, CDR2 SQIVND (reference sequence). The CDR3 length is 15 residues. The CDR3 coding sequence is TGTGCCAGTAGTATCATAGGAGCGGGCACAGATACGCAGTATTTT. Its translation: CASSIIGAGTDTQYF.